The sample holds a few counts of the clone carrying this T cell receptor (beta chain). A read error may explain this, as a much larger clone is one base away. Attached unique molecular identifiers marked individual cDNA molecules. TCRdb re-analysed the 5' RACE reads in MiXCR, keeping a single row per CDR3 protein. The top ten hold about 32% of the sample, which has 30,000 to 45,000 distinct CDR3 sequences, 5.3% seen once. This sample was included in a study of early T cells in non-severe SARS-CoV-2 infection. On the study more broadly: Bulk RNA from unsorted whole blood was sequenced; chains were unpaired.

Input material: whole blood. This TCR came from an adult who was a healthcare worker with PCR-confirmed SARS-CoV-2 infection or an uninfected control (not recorded which).

The CDR3 coding sequence is TGTGCCAGCAGCAAAGAACTAGGGCCCACCGAGCAGTACTTC. It encodes CASSKELGPTEQYF. The J gene is TRBJ2-7, the V gene TRBV4-2; maybe TRBD2 (5 bases). CDR1 is LGHNA, CDR2 YNFKEQ, per germline. There are 14 residues in the CDR3.